One sample yielded the 21 T cell receptor beta chains listed below, sequenced in a study of identical twins listed by TCRdb under 2016. Library preparation was by 5' RACE. TCRdb lists the instrument as Illumina HiSeq 2000. Using fastp trimming at Q25 and MiXCR clonotype assembly, TCRdb reanalyzed the public sequencing data and kept in-frame beta chains. Every CDR3 protein is listed once, alongside the most common genes and DNA of its rows. The sample has about 660,000 distinct CDR3 sequences on record, 8.5% to 9% of them singletons. The top ten constitute approximately 0.89% of the sample. This sample was also put to use in a study of yellow fever vaccine responses in identical twins.

Source material: PBMCs. The receptors shown here come from a woman under 30 in good health.

This chain links TRBV5-1 with TRBJ2-1; 10 positions agree with TRBD1. The germline V gene encodes CDR1 SGHRS and CDR2 YFSETQ. V gave up 6 bases and J gave up 1 base; unmatched junction bases: 10. The CDR3 is 17 residues long. CDR3 coding DNA: TGCGCCAGCACCGACAGGACAGGGGGACGGTCCTACAATGAGCAGTTCTTC. This translates into CASTDRTGGRSYNEQFF.

The chain employs TRBV6-2 or TRBV6-3 and TRBJ2-7; 9 nucleotides align to TRBD1. Unmatched junction bases numbered 10, after V lost 2 bases and J lost 5 bases. Looked up from germline, CDR1 is MNHEY and CDR2 is SVGEGT. The CDR3 extends over 16 amino acids. CDR3 nucleotides: TGTGCCAGCAGTTACGGGTCAGGGACAGGGAGGAACGAGCAGTACTTC. Translation: CASSYGSGTGRNEQYF.

This clonotype showed up just a few times. This rearrangement joins TRBV5-5 to TRBJ2-1; the D is unclear. Trimming took off 6 bases at V and 2 bases at J, with 12 bases between the two ends. CDR3 size: 14 residues. Germline CDR1 and CDR2: SGHKS and YYEKEE (reference sequence). The CDR3 DNA sequence: TGTGCCAGCAATCTAGACTCCCCCTACAATGAGCAGTTCTTC. Its protein product is CASNLDSPYNEQFF. Full variable domain (rest looked up from reference TRBV5-5 and TRBJ2-1): DAGVTQSPTHLIKTRGQQVTLRCSPISGHKSVSWYQQVLGQGPQFIFQYYEKEERGRGNFPDRFSARQFPNYSSELNVNALLLGDSALYLCASNLDSPYNEQFFGPGTRLTVL.

This chain links TRBV2 with TRBJ1-2; D gene uncertain. Between the trimmed V and J ends, which lost 2 bases and 8 bases, there was a span of 18 bases. The germline V gene has CDR1 SNHLY and CDR2 FYNNEI. The CDR3 extends over 15 amino acids. The CDR3 DNA is TGTGCCAGCAGTGAACCTCCCGGGGAGGGCCGGGGCTACACCTTC. The encoded protein is CASSEPPGEGRGYTF.

This clonotype was picked up a small number of times. A read error may produce the germline difference seen at one junction end. This chain joins TRBV7-2 and TRBJ1-1; D is unresolved. The germline V gene encodes CDR1 SGHTA and CDR2 FQGNSA. This CDR3 has 13 amino acids. The CDR3 coding sequence is TGTGCCAGCAACTTAGATGGTGCCGGAAGGGCTTTCTTT. It yields the protein CASNLDGAGRAFF. The full variable domain, with the rest looked up from reference TRBV7-2 and TRBJ1-1, is GAGVSQSPSNKVTEKGKDVELRCDPISGHTALYWYRQSLGQGLEFLIYFQGNSAPDKSGLPSDRFSAERTGGSVSTLTIQRTQQEDSAVYLCASNLDGAGRAFFGQGTRLTVV.

This clonotype showed up just a few times. The rearrangement links TRBV5-1 to TRBJ1-1; tentatively, D is TRBD1 (6 bases). V was trimmed by 4 bases and J by 3 bases, leaving 13 bases between them. Germline loops: CDR1 SGHRS, CDR2 YFSETQ. This CDR3 has 14 amino acids. The CDR3 sequence is CASSIGGGDTEAFF. The CDR3 DNA follows: TGCGCCAGCAGCATCGGGGGCGGGGACACTGAAGCTTTCTTT.

This clonotype appeared a few times. This chain connects TRBV5-6 to TRBJ2-2, with TRBD1 identical over 11 bases. The germline V gene has CDR1 SGHDT and CDR2 YYEEEE. V lost 3 bases and J lost 7; bases outside the gene matches: 5. This CDR3 is 15 amino acids long. CDR3 DNA sequence: TGTGCCAGCAGCTACGGACAGGGGGCTGGCGGGGAGCTGTTTTTT. As protein: CASSYGQGAGGELFF.

V usage is TRBV3-1 and J usage is TRBJ2-5; a possible D gene is TRBD2 (6 bases). The CDR3 runs to 13 residues. The V end lost 11 bases, the J end lost 5 bases, and 18 bases lay between the germline ends. Per germline, CDR1 LGHDT and CDR2 YNNKEL (reference sequence). In nucleotides, the CDR3 is TGTGCCCTCCAACCCGAGGAGGGGGAGACCCAGTACTTC. Its translation: CALQPEEGETQYF.

The chain couples TRBV29-1 to TRBJ2-7; D is undetermined. The CDR3 covers 12 residues. Trimming removed 6 bases from V and 3 bases from J, with 12 bases in between. Germline V CDR1 and CDR2: SQVTM, ANQGSEA. The CDR3 bases are TGCAGCGTCGTGACCGAGAGCTACGAGCAGTACTTC. It yields the protein CSVVTESYEQYF.

The chain has TRBV28 and TRBJ2-7; the match to TRBD1 covers 10 bases. This CDR3 spans 17 amino acids. V trimming: 2 bases; J trimming: 3 bases; junction bases outside the gene matches: 10. Germline-derived CDR1 and CDR2 are MDHEN and SYDVKM. CDR3 sequence: CASSLMIEGQGNYEQYF. CDR3 coding DNA: TGTGCCAGCAGTTTAATGATAGAGGGACAGGGGAACTACGAGCAGTACTTC. The full variable domain, in which reference TRBV28 and TRBJ2-7 provide the parts outside the CDR3, is DVKVTQSSRYLVKRTGEKVFLECVQDMDHENMFWYRQDPGLGLRLIYFSYDVKMKEKGDIPEGYSVSREKKERFSLILESASTNQTSMYLCASSLMIEGQGNYEQYFGPGTRLTVT.

V usage is TRBV28 and J usage is TRBJ2-4; 7 nucleotides agree with TRBD1. Germline CDR1 is MDHEN and CDR2 is SYDVKM. The CDR3 spans 16 residues. After removal of 1 base from V and 2 bases from J, the junction contained 5 bases not matched to a gene. The CDR3 DNA follows: TGTGCCAGCAGTTTATCAGACAGGGTCCCCAAAAACATTCAGTACTTC. Its protein is CASSLSDRVPKNIQYF.

V and J are TRBV25-1 and TRBJ1-2, with D possibly being TRBD1 (5 bases). This CDR3 comprises 15 residues. Deletions cut 4 bases from V and 3 bases from J, with 15 bases between. CDR1 is MGHDK, CDR2 SYGVNS, per germline. This chain's CDR3 is CASSVGTVTDYGYTF. Written as DNA, the CDR3 is TGTGCCAGCAGTGTGGGGACGGTAACCGACTATGGCTACACCTTC.

At least ten counts were recorded for this clonotype. J is TRBJ2-3 and V is TRBV7-2; TRBD1 might be the D (5 bases). The CDR3 extends over 14 amino acids. Germline CDR1 and CDR2: SGHTA and FQGNSA. The germline V and J ends were trimmed by 2 bases and 4 bases, with 10 bases remaining between them. As DNA, the CDR3 is TGTGCCAGCAGCTTATTCCAGGGCGCAGATACGCAGTATTTT. Translating it yields CASSLFQGADTQYF.

The genes are TRBV6-1 and TRBJ2-3, with 9 bases lining up with TRBD2. The CDR3 extends over 18 amino acids. Trimming cost V 8 bases and J 3 bases; bases outside gene matches: 18. Germline CDR1 and CDR2: MNHNS and SASEGT. The CDR3 DNA reads TGTGCCAGCCCCATCCCCGGACTAGCGCAACACCAGACAGATACGCAGTATTTT. The encoded protein is CASPIPGLAQHQTDTQYF.

This chain uses TRBV20-1 with TRBJ2-5; D possibly corresponds to TRBD1 (8 bases). This CDR3 is 13 amino acids long. V lost 6 bases to trimming and J lost 9 bases, with 20 bases between them. CDR1 is DFQATT and CDR2 is SNEGSKA in the germline V gene (reference sequence). The CDR3 loop is CSAPTDRAGAQYF. The CDR3 DNA follows: TGCAGTGCACCTACGGACAGGGCGGGGGCCCAGTACTTC.

This clonotype was observed a few times. The V gene is TRBV15, the J gene TRBJ2-3; D is unclear. The CDR3 covers 14 residues. V dropped 2 bases and J dropped 0 bases, with 6 bases sitting between them. CDR1 is LNHNV, CDR2 YYDKDF, per germline (reference sequence). The CDR3 sequence: CATSRQTSTDTQYF. CDR3 sequence (DNA): TGTGCCACCAGCAGACAGACAAGCACAGATACGCAGTATTTT.

This clonotype was detected ten times or more. The genes are TRBV12-3 or TRBV12-4 and TRBJ2-5; 10 bases match TRBD1. The CDR3 totals 16 residues. V was pared by 4 bases and J by 5 bases, with 10 bases of the junction left unmatched. The CDR3 reads CASSSGTGVEGETQYF. In DNA, the CDR3 is TGTGCCAGCAGTTCCGGGACAGGGGTAGAGGGCGAGACCCAGTACTTC.

This clonotype was observed a handful of times. The rearrangement links TRBV27 to TRBJ2-1; TRBD1 agrees at 7 bases. The CDR3 runs 14 residues. V lost 7 bases to trimming and J lost 7 bases; unmatched junction nucleotides: 10. The germline gives CDR1 MNHEY, CDR2 SMNVEV (reference sequence). Here the CDR3 reads CASTDGTVRNEQFF. In DNA form, the CDR3 reads TGTGCCAGCACTGACGGGACAGTCAGGAATGAGCAGTTCTTC.

Ten or more counts support this clonotype. This chain uses TRBV15 with TRBJ1-5; the D is unclear. CDR1 and CDR2 from the germline V gene are LNHNV and YYDKDF (reference sequence). V was cut by 0 bases and J by 3 bases, with 12 bases left in between. This CDR3 contains 16 residues. CDR3 bases: TGTGCCACCAGCAGAGATATAGAGACCCACAATCAGCCCCAGCATTTT. Its protein product is CATSRDIETHNQPQHF.

This clonotype was recorded many times. The chain combines TRBV6-5 with TRBJ1-1; a weak D match, TRBD1 (6 bases). CDR3 length: 13 amino acids. V lost 2 bases and J 5 bases, leaving 9 bases between the germline ends. Germline values: CDR1 MNHEY, CDR2 SVGAGI. The CDR3 DNA reads as TGTGCCAGCAGTTACGGGGGCGCAACTGAAGCTTTCTTT. Amino acids: CASSYGGATEAFF.

This clonotype was recorded many times. The chain employs TRBV30 and TRBJ2-3, with 8 bases fitting TRBD2. V shed 4 bases, J shed 5 bases, and the junction held 2 bases outside the gene matches. Per the germline V gene, CDR1 is GTSNPN and CDR2 is SVGIG (reference sequence). The CDR3 length is 12 residues. The CDR3 protein is CAWTSGGDTQYF. For the CDR3, the DNA is TGTGCCTGGACCAGCGGGGGAGATACGCAGTATTTT.